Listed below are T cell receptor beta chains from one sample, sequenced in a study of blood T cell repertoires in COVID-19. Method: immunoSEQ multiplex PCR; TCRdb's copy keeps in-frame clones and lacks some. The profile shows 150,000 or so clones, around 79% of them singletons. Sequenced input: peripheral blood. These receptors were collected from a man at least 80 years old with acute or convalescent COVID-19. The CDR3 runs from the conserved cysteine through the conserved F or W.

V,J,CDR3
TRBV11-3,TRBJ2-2,CASSLKAADRAGELFF
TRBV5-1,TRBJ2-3,CASSSGDREGADTQYF
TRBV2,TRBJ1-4,CASSDRGFEKLFF
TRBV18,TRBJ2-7,CASSRQGAVTYEQYF
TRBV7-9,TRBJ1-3,CASSFGVAAGNTIYF
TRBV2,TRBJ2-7,CASRLGTGSGEQYF
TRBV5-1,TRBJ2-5,CASSRGRGGAVETQYF
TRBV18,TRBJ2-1,CASSPRSGTGYNEQFF
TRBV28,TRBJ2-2,CASSFSGHNPGELFF
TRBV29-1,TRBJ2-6,CSVPGEGANVLTF
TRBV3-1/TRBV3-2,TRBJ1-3,CASSRTGGNSGNTIYF
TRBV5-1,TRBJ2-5,CASSPGLQETQYF